This T cell receptor (beta chain) was sequenced in a study of vaccination and CD4 T cells after COVID-19. Looking at the study overall: After nasal swab PCR-confirmed SARS-CoV-2, roughly ten convalescents had mild disease and one severe. The convalescents, six males and four females, included two who were Hispanic. Regarding the study as a whole: Convalescent patients had 304 of 307 vaccine-specific clones showing spike mono-reactivity.

Sequencing of the DNA from cultured CD4+ T cells was carried out with the Oncomine TCR Beta short-read assay. A single record per CDR3 protein comes from TCRdb applying MiXCR to the PCR reads. The table includes around 10,000 distinct CDR3 sequences, about 42% detected once. Stated treatment: approximately nine-day PBMC culture with coronavirus spike peptide pools or control peptides (ViraFEST assay). Trimming cost V 7 bases and J 5 bases; bases outside gene matches: 12. The CDR3 totals 14 residues. Germline loops: CDR1 DFQATT, CDR2 SNEGSKA (reference sequence). Notes on this clonotype: Its antigen is still unknown.

The sequence was collected from a human donor who had recovered from COVID-19. The sample comprised CD4+ T cells from blood, cultured in vitro. The chain combines TRBV20-1 with TRBJ2-3; 7 bases match TRBD1. This CDR3 is CSGRDRERGDTQYF. The CDR3 DNA reads TGCAGTGGGCGAGACAGGGAACGGGGAGATACGCAGTATTTT.